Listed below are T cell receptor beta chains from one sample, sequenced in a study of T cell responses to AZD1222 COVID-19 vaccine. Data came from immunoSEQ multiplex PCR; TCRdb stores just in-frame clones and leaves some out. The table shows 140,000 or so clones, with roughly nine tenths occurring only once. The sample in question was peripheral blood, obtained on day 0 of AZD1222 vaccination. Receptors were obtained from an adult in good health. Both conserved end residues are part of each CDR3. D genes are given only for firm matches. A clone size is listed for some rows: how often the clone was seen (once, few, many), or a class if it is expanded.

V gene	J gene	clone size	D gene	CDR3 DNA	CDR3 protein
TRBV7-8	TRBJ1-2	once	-	TGTGCCAGCAGCCCGCTGGACGGTAACTATGGCTACACCTTC	CASSPLDGNYGYTF
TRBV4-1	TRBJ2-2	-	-	TGCGCCAGCAGCTGGGACTCGCCGAACACCGGGGAGCTGTTTTTT	CASSWDSPNTGELFF
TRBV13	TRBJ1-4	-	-	TGTGCCAGCAGCTTAGGGGGGGCAGGTGAAAAACTGTTTTTT	CASSLGGAGEKLFF
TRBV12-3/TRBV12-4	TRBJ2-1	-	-	TGTGCCAGCAGGTACCCGGGGGCCAGGGAGCAGTTCTTC	CASRYPGAREQFF
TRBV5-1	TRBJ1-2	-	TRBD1	TGCGCCAGCAGCTCCTCCGGGACAGGGACCCTTGGCTACACCTTC	CASSSSGTGTLGYTF
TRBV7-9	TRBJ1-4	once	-	TGTGCCAGCAGCTTCATCTCAACTAATGAAAAACTGTTTTTT	CASSFISTNEKLFF
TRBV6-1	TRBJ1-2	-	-	TGTGCCAGCAGTGATGGGACCTTGAGAGGCTACACCTTC	CASSDGTLRGYTF
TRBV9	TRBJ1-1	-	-	TGTGCCAGCAGCGAACGTGGGGGCTGGGATGGGAACACTGAAGCTTTCTTT	CASSERGGWDGNTEAFF
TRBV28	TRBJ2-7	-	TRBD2	TGTGCCAGCAGTTTATCGTCCAGTTGGCGGGAGTCCTACGAGCAGTACTTC	CASSLSSSWRESYEQYF
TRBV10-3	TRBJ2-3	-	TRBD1	TGTGCCATGAGGACAGGGGAGGGAGATACGCAGTATTTT	CAMRTGEGDTQYF
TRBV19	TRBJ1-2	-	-	TGTGCCAGTAGTCGCGGACAGACCCCTAACTATGGCTACACCTTC	CASSRGQTPNYGYTF
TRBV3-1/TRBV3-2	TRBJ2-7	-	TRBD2	TGTGCCAGCAGCCAAAGGGGCGGGAGCTCCTACGAGCAGTACTTC	CASSQRGGSSYEQYF
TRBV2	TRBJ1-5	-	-	TGTGCCAGCAGACCACCTTGGGGGTCCCCAGGGCCCCAGCATTTT	CASRPPWGSPGPQHF
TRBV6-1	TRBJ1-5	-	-	TGTGCCAGCAGTCAATCTGAGGTAAATCAGCCCCAGCATTTT	CASSQSEVNQPQHF
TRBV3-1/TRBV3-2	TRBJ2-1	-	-	TGTGCCAGCAGCCAAGATCTCCGATCCCTCTCCTACAATGAGCAGTTCTTC	CASSQDLRSLSYNEQFF
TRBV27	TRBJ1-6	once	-	TGTGCCAGCAAAGGGGGGAACACCTATAATTCACCCCTCCACTTT	CASKGGNTYNSPLHF
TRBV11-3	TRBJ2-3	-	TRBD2	TGTGCCAGCAGCCCCGGACTAGCGGGGGGGCAAGATACGCAGTATTTT	CASSPGLAGGQDTQYF
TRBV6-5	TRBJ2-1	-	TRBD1	TGTGCCAGCAGCGGAACAGGGACAGCCTACAATGAGCAGTTCTTC	CASSGTGTAYNEQFF